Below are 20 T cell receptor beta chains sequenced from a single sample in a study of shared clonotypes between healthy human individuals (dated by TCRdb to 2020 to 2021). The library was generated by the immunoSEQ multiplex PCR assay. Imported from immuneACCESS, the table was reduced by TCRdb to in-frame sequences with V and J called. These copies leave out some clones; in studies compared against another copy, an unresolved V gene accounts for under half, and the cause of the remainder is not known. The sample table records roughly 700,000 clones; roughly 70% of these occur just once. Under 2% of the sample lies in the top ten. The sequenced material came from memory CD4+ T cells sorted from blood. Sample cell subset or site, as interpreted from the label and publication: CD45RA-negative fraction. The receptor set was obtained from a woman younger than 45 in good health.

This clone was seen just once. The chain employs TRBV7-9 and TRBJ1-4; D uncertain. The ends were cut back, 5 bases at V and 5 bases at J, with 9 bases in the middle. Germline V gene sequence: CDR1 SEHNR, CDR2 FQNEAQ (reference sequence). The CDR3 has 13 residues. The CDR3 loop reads CASSALGNEKLFF. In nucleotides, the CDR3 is TGTGCCAGCAGCGCCCTAGGGAATGAAAAACTGTTTTTT.

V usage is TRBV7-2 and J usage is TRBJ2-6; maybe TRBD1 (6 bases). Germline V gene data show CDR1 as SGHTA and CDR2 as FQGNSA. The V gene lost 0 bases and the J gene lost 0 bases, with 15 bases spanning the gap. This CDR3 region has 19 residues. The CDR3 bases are TGTGCCAGCAGCTTAGCGGGACAATCCCACAGCTCTGGGGCCAACGTCCTGACTTTC. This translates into CASSLAGQSHSSGANVLTF.

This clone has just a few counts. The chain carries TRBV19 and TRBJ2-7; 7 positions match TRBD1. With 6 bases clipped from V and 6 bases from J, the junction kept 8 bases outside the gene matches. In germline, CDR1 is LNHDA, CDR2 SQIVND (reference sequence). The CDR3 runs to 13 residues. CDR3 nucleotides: TGTGCCAGTAGGCTACAGGGGATGGGCGAGCAGTACTTC. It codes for CASRLQGMGEQYF.

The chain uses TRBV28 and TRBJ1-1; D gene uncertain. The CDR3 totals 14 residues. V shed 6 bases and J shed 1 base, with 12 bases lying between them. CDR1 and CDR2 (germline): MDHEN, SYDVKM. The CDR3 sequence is CASSLPRQNTEAFF. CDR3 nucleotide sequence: TGTGCCAGCAGCCTCCCGAGACAGAACACTGAAGCTTTCTTT.

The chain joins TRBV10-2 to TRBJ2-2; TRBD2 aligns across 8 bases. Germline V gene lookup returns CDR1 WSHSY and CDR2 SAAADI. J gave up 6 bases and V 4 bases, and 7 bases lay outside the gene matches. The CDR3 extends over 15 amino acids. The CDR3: CASSGAGGSSGELFF. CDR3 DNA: TGCGCCAGCAGTGGTGCGGGAGGATCATCCGGGGAGCTGTTTTTT.

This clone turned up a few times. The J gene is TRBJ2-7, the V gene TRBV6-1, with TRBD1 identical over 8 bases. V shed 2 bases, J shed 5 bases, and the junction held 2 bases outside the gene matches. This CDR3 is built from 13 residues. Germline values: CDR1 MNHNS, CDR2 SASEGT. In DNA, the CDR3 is TGTGCCAGCAGTGAACAGGGGGCGAACGAGCAGTACTTC. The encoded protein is CASSEQGANEQYF.

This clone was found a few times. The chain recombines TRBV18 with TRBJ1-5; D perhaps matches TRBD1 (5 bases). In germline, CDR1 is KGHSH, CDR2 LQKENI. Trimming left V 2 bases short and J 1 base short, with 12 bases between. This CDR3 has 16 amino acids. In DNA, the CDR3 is TGTGCCAGCTCACCAACCGGGACTTACAGCAATCAGCCCCAGCATTTT. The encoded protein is CASSPTGTYSNQPQHF.

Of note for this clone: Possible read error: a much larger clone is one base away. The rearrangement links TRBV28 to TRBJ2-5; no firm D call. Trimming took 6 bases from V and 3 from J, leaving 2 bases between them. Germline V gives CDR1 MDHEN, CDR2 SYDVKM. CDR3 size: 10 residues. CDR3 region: CASRKETQYF. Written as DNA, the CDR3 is TGTGCCAGCAGAAAAGAGACCCAGTACTTC. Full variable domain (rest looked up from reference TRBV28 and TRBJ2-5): DVKVTQSSRYLVKRTGEKVFLECVQDMDHENMFWYRQDPGLGLRLIYFSYDVKMKEKGDIPEGYSVSREKKERFSLILESASTNQTSMYLCASRKETQYFGPGTRLLVL.

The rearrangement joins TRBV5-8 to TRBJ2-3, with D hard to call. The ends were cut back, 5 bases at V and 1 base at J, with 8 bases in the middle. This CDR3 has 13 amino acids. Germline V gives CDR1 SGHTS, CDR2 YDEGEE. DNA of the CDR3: TGTGCCAGCAGTAGTCCGGGCACAGATACGCAGTATTTT. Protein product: CASSSPGTDTQYF.

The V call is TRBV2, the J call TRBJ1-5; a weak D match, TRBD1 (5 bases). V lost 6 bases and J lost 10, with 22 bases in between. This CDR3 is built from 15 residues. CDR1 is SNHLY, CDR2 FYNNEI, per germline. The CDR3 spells CASSGKGPGALPQHF. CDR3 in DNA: TGTGCCAGCAGCGGAAAGGGACCTGGGGCTTTACCCCAGCATTTT. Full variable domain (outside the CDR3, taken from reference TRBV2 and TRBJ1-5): EPEVTQTPSHQVTQMGQEVILRCVPISNHLYFYWYRQILGQKVEFLVSFYNNEISEKSEIFDDQFSVERPDGSNFTLKIRSTKLEDSAMYFCASSGKGPGALPQHFGDGTRLSIL.

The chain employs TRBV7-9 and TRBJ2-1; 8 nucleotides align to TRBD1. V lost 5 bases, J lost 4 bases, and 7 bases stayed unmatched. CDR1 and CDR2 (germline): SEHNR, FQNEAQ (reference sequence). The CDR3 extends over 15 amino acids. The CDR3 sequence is CASSPTGGFYNEQFF. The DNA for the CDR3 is TGTGCCAGCAGCCCAACAGGGGGTTTTTACAATGAGCAGTTCTTC.

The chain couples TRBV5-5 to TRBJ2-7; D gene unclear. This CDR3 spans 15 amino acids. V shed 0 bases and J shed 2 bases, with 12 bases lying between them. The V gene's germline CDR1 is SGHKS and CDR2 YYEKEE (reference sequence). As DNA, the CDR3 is TGTGCCAGCAGCTTGGAGGATTGGTTAACCTACGAGCAGTACTTC. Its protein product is CASSLEDWLTYEQYF.

The CDR3 protein is CASSLNRGGESAPHQHF. Written as DNA, the CDR3 is TGCGCCAGCAGCCTCAATAGGGGGGGGGAATCAGCCCCCCACCAGCATTTT. V and J are TRBV4-1 and TRBJ1-5; D is perhaps TRBD1 (6 bases). This CDR3 spans 17 amino acids. Germline assignment: CDR1 MGHRA and CDR2 YSYEKL. V was cut by 4 bases and J by 12 bases, with 28 bases left in between.

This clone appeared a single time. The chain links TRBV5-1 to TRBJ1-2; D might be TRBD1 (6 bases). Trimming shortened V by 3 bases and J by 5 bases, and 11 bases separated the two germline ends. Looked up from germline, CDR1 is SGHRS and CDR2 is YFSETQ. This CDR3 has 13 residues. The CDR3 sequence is CASSWTASYGYTF. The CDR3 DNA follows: TGCGCCAGCAGCTGGACAGCTAGTTATGGCTACACCTTC.

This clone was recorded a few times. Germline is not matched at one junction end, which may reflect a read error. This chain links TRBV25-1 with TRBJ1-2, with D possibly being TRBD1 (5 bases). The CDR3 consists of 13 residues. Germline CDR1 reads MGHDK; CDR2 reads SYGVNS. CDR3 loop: CASRSQVEGGYAF. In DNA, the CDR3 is TGTGCCAGCAGATCACAGGTAGAGGGTGGCTACGCCTTC.

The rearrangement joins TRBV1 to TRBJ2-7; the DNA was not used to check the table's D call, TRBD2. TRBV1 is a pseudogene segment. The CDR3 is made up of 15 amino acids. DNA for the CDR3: TGCACCAGCAGCCAAGATAGGGACTACTCCTACGAGCAGTACTTC. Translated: CTSSQDRDYSYEQYF.

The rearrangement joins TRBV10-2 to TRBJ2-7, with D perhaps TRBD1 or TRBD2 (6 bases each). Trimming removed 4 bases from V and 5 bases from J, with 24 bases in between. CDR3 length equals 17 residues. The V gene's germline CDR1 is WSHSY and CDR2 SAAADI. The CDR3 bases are TGCGCCAGCAGTGGCGGGCCAGGGGTCGGGAGTCTCGACGAGCAGTACTTC. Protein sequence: CASSGGPGVGSLDEQYF.

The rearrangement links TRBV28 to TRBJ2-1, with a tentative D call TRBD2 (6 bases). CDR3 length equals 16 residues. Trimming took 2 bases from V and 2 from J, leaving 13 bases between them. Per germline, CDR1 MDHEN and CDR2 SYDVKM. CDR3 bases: TGTGCCAGCAGTTTAGGGGGGACTCTAACCTACAATGAGCAGTTCTTC. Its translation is CASSLGGTLTYNEQFF. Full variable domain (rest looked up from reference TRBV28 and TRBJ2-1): DVKVTQSSRYLVKRTGEKVFLECVQDMDHENMFWYRQDPGLGLRLIYFSYDVKMKEKGDIPEGYSVSREKKERFSLILESASTNQTSMYLCASSLGGTLTYNEQFFGPGTRLTVL.

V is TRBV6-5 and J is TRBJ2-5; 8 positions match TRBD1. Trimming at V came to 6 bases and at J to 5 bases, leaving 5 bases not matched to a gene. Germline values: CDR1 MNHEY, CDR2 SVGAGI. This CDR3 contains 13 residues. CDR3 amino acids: CASSTGGRETQYF. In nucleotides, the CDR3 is TGTGCCAGCAGCACAGGGGGTCGGGAGACCCAGTACTTC.

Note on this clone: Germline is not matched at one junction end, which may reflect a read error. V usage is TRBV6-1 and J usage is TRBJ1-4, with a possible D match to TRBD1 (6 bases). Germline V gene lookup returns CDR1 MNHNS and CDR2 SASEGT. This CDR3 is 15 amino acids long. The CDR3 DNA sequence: TGTGCCAGCAGTAAAGCGACAGGCACTAATGAAAAACTGTTTTTT. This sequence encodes CASSKATGTNEKLFF.